This T cell receptor beta chain was captured by sequencing in a study of T cells in Graves' hyperthyroidism and ophthalmopathy. TCR beta CDR3 regions were amplified from RNA. The TCR CDR3 first-round RT-PCR relied on the HTBI primer set. TCRdb reprocessed the multiplex PCR reads via MiXCR and lists one record per CDR3 protein. The sample includes around 450,000 distinct CDR3 sequences, roughly an eighth of them seen just once. This clonotype was found many times. CDR3 length: 15 amino acids. CDR1 and CDR2 (germline): SNHLY, FYNNEI. Trimming left V 7 bases short and J 10 bases short, with 20 bases between. Diagnostic assessment was based on clinical symptoms, serum thyroxine and TRAb, thyroid ultrasound and orbital computed tomography.

The V and J genes are TRBV2 and TRBJ1-6; TRBD1 is a possible D gene (6 bases). The receptor's source is a woman aged 18 to 35 with Graves' hyperthyroidism. Sequencing was performed on blood. The CDR3 nucleotides are TGTGCCAGCACCATGACGCAGGGGCGCAACTCACCCCTCCACTTT. The encoded protein is CASTMTQGRNSPLHF.